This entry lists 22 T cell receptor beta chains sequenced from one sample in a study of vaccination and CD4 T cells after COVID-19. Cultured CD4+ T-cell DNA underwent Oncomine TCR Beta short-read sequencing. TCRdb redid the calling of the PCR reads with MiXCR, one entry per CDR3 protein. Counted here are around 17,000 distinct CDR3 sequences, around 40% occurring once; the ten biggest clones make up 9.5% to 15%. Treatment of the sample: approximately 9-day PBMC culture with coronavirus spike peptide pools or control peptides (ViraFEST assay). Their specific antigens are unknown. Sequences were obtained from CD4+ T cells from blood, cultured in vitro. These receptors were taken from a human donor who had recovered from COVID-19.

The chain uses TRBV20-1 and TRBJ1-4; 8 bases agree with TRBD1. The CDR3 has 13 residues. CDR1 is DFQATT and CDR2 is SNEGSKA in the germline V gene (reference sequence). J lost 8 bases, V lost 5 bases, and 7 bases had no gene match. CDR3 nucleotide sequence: TGCAGTGCTGGGGACAGGAGGGGAGAAAAACTGTTTTTT. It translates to CSAGDRRGEKLFF.

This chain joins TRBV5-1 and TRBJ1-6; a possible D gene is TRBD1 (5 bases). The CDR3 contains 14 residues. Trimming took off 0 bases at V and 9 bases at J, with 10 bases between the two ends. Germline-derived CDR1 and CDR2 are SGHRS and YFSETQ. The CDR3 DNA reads TGCGCCAGCAGCTTGGCCGGGGCTGGTTCACCCCTCCACTTT. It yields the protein CASSLAGAGSPLHF.

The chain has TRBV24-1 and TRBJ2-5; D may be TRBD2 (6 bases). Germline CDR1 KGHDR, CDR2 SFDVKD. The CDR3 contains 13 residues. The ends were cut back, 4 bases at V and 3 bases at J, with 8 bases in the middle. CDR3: CATSESGEETQYF. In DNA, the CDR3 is TGTGCCACCAGTGAGTCGGGAGAAGAGACCCAGTACTTC.

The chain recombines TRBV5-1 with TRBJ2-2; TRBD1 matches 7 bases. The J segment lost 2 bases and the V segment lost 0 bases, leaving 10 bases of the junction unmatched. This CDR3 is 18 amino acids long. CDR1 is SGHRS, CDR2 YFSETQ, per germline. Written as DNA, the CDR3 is TGCGCCAGCAGCTTGGACCGACAGGGTGGTACAAACACCGGGGAGCTGTTTTTT. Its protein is CASSLDRQGGTNTGELFF.

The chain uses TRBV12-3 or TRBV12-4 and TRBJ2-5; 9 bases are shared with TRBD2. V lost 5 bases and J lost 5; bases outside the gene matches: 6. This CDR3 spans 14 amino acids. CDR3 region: CASSRAGGVETQYF. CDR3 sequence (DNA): TGTGCCAGCAGTCGGGCGGGAGGGGTGGAGACCCAGTACTTC.

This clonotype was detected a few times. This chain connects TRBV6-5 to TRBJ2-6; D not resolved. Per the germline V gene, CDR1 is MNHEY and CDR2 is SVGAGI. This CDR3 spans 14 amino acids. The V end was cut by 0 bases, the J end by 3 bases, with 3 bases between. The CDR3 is CASSYSIGANVLTF. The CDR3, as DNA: TGTGCCAGCAGTTACTCGATTGGGGCCAACGTCCTGACTTTC.

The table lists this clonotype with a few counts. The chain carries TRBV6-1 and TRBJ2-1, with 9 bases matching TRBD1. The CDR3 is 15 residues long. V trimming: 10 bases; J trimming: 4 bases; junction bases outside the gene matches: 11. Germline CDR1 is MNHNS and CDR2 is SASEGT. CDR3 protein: CATSTQGANYNEQFF. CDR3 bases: TGTGCCACCTCGACACAGGGGGCGAATTACAATGAGCAGTTCTTC.

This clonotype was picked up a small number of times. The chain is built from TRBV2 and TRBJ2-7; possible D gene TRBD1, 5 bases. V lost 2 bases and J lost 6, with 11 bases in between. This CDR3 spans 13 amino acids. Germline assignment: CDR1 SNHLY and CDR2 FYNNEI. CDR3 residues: CASSECQGCEQYF. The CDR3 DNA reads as TGTGCCAGCAGTGAATGCCAGGGTTGCGAGCAGTACTTC.

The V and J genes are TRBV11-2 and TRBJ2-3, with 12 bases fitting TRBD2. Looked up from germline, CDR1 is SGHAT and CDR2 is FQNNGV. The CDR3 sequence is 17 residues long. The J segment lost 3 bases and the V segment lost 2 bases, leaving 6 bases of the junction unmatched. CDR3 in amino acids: CASSLRLAGVRTDTQYF. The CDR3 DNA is TGTGCCAGCAGCTTAAGACTAGCGGGAGTGAGGACAGATACGCAGTATTTT.

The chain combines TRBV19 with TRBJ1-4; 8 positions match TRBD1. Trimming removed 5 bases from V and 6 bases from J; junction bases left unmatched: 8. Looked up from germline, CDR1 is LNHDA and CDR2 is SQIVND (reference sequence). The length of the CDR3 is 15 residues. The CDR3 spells CASSPIRGRDEKLFF. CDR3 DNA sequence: TGTGCCAGTAGTCCCATCAGGGGGCGAGATGAAAAACTGTTTTTT.

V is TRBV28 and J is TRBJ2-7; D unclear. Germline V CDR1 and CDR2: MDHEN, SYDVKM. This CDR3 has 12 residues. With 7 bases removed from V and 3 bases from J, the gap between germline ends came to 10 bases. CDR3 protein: CASNLQNYEQYF. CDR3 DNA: TGTGCCAGCAACCTACAAAACTACGAGCAGTACTTC.

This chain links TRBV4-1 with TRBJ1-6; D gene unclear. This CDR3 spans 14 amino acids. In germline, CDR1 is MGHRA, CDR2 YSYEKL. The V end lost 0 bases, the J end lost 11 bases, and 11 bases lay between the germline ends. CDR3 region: CASSQDSGVTPLHF. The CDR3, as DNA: TGCGCCAGCAGCCAAGATTCGGGTGTGACACCCCTCCACTTT.

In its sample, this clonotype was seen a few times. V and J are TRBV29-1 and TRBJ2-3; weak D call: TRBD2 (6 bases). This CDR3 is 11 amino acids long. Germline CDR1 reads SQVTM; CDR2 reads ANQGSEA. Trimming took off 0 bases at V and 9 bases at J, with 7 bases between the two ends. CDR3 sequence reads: CSVEDSGTQYF. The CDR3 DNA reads TGCAGCGTTGAAGACAGCGGGACGCAGTATTTT.

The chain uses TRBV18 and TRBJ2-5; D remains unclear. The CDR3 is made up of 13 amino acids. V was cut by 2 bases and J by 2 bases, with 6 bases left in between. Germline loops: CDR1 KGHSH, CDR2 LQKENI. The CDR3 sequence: CASSPIRQETQYF. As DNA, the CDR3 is TGTGCCAGCTCACCAATACGACAAGAGACCCAGTACTTC.

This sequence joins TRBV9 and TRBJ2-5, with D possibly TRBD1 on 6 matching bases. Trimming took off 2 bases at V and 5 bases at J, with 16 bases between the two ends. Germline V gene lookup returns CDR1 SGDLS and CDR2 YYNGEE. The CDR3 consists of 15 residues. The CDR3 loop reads CASSVGALASETQYF. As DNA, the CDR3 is TGTGCCAGCAGCGTGGGGGCCTTGGCTTCTGAGACCCAGTACTTC.

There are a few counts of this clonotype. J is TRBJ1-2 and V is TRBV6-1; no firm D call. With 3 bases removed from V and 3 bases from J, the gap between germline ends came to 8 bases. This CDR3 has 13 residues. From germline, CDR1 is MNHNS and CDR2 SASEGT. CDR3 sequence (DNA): TGTGCCAGCAGTGATACAGTTCACTATGGCTACACCTTC. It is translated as CASSDTVHYGYTF.

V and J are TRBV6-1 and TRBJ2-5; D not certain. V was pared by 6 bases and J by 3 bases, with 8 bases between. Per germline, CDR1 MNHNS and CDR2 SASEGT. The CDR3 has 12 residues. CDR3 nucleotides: TGTGCCAGCAGGGGATGGGAAGAGACCCAGTACTTC. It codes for CASRGWEETQYF.

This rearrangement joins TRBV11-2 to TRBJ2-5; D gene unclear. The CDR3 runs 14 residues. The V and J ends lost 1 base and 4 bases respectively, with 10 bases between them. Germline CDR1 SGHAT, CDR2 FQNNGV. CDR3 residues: CASSLGVNPETQYF. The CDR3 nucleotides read TGTGCCAGCAGCTTAGGCGTCAACCCAGAGACCCAGTACTTC.

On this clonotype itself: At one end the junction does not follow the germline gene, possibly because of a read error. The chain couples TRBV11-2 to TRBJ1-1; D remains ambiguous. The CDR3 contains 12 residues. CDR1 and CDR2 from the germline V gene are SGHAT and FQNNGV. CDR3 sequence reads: CANSLDGVGAFF. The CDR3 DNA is TGTGCCAACAGCCTAGATGGGGTAGGAGCTTTCTTT.

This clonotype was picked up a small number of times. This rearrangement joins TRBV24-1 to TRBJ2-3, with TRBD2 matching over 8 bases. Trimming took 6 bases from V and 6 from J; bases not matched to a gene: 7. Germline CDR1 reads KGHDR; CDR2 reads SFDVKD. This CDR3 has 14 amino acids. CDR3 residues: CATSTREGLDTQYF. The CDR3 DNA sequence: TGTGCCACCAGTACCCGGGAGGGGTTGGATACGCAGTATTTT.

CDR3 loop: CASSLPSYEQYF. CDR3 nucleotides: TGCGCCAGCAGCTTGCCGTCCTACGAGCAGTACTTC. The chain combines TRBV5-1 with TRBJ2-7, with no clear D. The germline gives CDR1 SGHRS, CDR2 YFSETQ. The CDR3 has 12 amino acids. With 1 base removed from V and 1 base from J, the gap between germline ends came to 3 bases.

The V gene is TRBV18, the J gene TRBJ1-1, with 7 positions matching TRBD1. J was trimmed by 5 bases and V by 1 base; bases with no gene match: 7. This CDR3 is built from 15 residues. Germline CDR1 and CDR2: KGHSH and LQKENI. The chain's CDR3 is CASSPQTGRWTEAFF. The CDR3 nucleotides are TGTGCCAGCTCACCACAGACAGGGCGTTGGACTGAAGCTTTCTTT.